This T cell receptor beta chain was recovered during a study of cytomegalovirus exposure and HLA in healthy donors. Primers for the PCR totalled 60 Vbeta and 13 Jbeta. Using immunoSEQ multiplex PCR, the repertoire was profiled, and TCRdb retains in-frame clones only, with some absent. Here the sample spans about 120,000 clones, approximately 84% being singletons. CDR3 size: 14 residues. Trimming stripped 6 bases from V and 3 bases from J, with 14 bases between. Per germline, CDR1 MNHEY and CDR2 SVGAGI. The TCR sequence derives from a man aged 50-59 years in good health and CMV-seronegative. The sequenced material came from PBMCs. The chain uses TRBV6-5 and TRBJ1-1; TRBD1 might be the D (6 bases). The CDR3 reads CASRALGQHTEAFF. The CDR3 DNA sequence: TGTGCCAGCAGAGCCCTCGGACAGCACACTGAAGCTTTCTTT.